This note documents a single TCR beta chain sequence. The antigen it binds to is not known. No base quality information exists; no much larger clone differs at one position. The protocol used for the library was RT-PCR. Sequenced using a NextSeq 550. The public sequencing data were trimmed at Q25 with fastp and processed into clonotypes with MiXCR by TCRdb, which kept only in-frame beta chains. Rows with one shared CDR3 protein collapse into an entry with the most common genes and DNA. The sample has approximately 150,000 distinct CDR3 sequences on record, approximately 25% of them singletons. Roughly 26% of the sample goes to the ten largest clones. The junction shows trimming of 2 bases on V and 2 bases on J, plus 10 bases between the germline ends. The germline V gene yields MDHEN for CDR1 and SYDVKM for CDR2. From the cysteine up to the phenylalanine, the CDR3 has a length of 14 residues. Only the CDR3 portion is preserved as DNA: 42 bases, with reading frame beginning at the first base.

This sample stems from a study of patients and donors after allogeneic stem cell transplantation (dated by TCRdb to about 2020). This TCR derives from a human donor who was either an allogeneic HSCT recipient or a stem cell or donor lymphocyte infusion donor (not recorded which). It is not recorded whose cells these are; they may come from a transplant donor. This chain joins TRBV28 to TRBJ2-7, with the D gene not clear enough to name. The sample taken for sequencing was blood, either unsorted or a sorted T cell fraction (not recorded which). The DNA reads as follows: TGTGCCAGCAGTTTAAGTCGACTCACCTACGAGCAGTACTTC. It specifies CASSLSRLTYEQYF. The full variable domain, with segments outside the CDR3 supplied by the reference TRBV28 and TRBJ2-7 proteins, appears as DVKVTQSSRYLVKRTGEKVFLECVQDMDHENMFWYRQDPGLGLRLIYFSYDVKMKEKGDIPEGYSVSREKKERFSLILESASTNQTSMYLCASSLSRLTYEQYFGPGTRLTVT.